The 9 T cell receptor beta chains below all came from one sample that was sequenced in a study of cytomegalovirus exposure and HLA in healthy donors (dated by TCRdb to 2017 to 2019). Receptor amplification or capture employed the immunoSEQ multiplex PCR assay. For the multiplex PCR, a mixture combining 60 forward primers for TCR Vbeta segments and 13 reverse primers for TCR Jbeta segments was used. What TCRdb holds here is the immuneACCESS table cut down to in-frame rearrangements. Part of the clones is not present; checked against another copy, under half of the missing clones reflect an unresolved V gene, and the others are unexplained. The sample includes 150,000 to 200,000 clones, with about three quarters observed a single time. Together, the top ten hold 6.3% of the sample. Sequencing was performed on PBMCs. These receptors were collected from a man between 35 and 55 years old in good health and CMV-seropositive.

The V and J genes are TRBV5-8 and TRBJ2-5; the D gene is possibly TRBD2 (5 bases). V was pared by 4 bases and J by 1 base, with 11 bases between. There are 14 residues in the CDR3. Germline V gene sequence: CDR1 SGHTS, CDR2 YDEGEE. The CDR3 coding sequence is TGTGCCAGCAGCACTGGAGGCAGCCAAGAGACCCAGTACTTC. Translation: CASSTGGSQETQYF.

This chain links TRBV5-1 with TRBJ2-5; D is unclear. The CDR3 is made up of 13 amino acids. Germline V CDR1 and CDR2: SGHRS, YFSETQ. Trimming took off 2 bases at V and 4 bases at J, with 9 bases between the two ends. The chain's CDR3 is CASSFPGAETQYF. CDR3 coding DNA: TGCGCCAGCAGCTTTCCGGGTGCAGAGACCCAGTACTTC.

The CDR3 is CASSAIRTVTRYTF. In nucleotides, the CDR3 is TGTGCCAGCAGCGCCATAAGGACAGTCACCCGCTACACCTTC. The rearrangement joins TRBV7-2 to TRBJ1-2, with a tentative D call TRBD1 (6 bases). V was cut by 5 bases and J by 9 bases, with 19 bases left in between. CDR1 is SGHTA and CDR2 is FQGNSA in the germline V gene. The CDR3 covers 14 residues.

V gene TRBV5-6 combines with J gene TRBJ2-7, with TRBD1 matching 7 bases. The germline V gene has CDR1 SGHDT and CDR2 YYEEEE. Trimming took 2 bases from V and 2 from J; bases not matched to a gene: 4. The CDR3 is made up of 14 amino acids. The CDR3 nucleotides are TGTGCCAGCAGCTTCGTAGGGGGCGCCTACGAGCAGTACTTC. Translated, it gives CASSFVGGAYEQYF.

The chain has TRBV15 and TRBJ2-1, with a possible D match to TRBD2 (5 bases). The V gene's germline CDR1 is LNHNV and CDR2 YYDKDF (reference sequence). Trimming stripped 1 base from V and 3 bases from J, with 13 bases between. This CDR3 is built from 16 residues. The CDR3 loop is CATSRGASGDYNEQFF. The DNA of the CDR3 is TGTGCCACCAGCAGAGGGGCCAGCGGAGACTACAATGAGCAGTTCTTC.

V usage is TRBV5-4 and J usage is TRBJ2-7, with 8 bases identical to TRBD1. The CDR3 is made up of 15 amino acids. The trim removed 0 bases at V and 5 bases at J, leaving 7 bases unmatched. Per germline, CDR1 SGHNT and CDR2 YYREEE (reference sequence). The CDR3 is CASSLEQGARNEQYF. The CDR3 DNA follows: TGTGCCAGCAGCTTGGAGCAGGGGGCGCGGAACGAGCAGTACTTC.

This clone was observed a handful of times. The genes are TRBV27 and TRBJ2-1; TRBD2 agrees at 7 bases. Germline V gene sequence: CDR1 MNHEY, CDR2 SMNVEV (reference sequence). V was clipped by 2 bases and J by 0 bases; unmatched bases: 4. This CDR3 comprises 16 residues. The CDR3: CASSLGRAGSYNEQFF. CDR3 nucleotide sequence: TGTGCCAGCAGTTTAGGGAGGGCTGGCTCCTACAATGAGCAGTTCTTC.

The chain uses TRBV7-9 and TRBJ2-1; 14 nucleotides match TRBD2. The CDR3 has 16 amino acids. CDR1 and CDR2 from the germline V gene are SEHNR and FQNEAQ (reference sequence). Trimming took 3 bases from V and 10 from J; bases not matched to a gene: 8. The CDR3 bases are TGTGCCAGCAGCTTGCCCGGACTAGCGGGAGGTGTGGAGCAGTTCTTC. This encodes CASSLPGLAGGVEQFF.

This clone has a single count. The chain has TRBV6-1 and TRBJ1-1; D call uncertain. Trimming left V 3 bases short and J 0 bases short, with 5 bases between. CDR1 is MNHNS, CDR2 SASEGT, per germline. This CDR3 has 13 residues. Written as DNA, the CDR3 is TGTGCCAGCAGTGACAGTTTGAACACTGAAGCTTTCTTT. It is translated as CASSDSLNTEAFF.